A selection of T cell receptor beta chains follows, all from one sample in a study of shared clonotypes between healthy human individuals. Method: immunoSEQ multiplex PCR; TCRdb's copy keeps in-frame clones and lacks some. The repertoire holds roughly 2.1 million clones, with 90% to 95% as singletons. Sequencing was carried out using naive CD8+ T cells from PBMCs. All receptors derive from a man aged 18 to 29 in good health. Some clones in this sample may be carry-over from other donors' samples. CDR3s include the opening cysteine and the closing phenylalanine or tryptophan. D genes are given only for firm matches. Expanded clones get a size class; other rows say once, few or many, or leave the size out.

cdr3_aa cdr3_nt d_call j_call v_call clone_size
CASRRITSGGYEQYF TGTGCCAGCAGACGAATTACTAGCGGGGGCTACGAGCAGTACTTC TRBD2 TRBJ2-7 TRBV28 once
CASSNQQLNQPQHF TGTGCCAGCAGCAATCAGCAGTTAAATCAGCCCCAGCATTTT NA TRBJ1-5 TRBV7-8 NA
CASSSSTGGKLDNEQFF TGTGCCAGCAGCTCTTCTACAGGGGGGAAATTGGACAATGAGCAGTTCTTC TRBD1 TRBJ2-1 TRBV7-3 NA
CASSLASGGVEQYF TGTGCCAGCAGCTTAGCATCTGGGGGCGTCGAGCAGTACTTC NA TRBJ2-7 TRBV11-2 NA
CASSPGTEETQYF TGTGCCAGCAGCCCAGGGACGGAAGAGACCCAGTACTTC NA TRBJ2-5 TRBV7-3 NA
CASSLGDRALWEQYF TGCGCCAGCAGCTTAGGGGACAGGGCCCTTTGGGAGCAGTACTTC TRBD1 TRBJ2-7 TRBV5-1 NA
CASSLGKAYEQYF TGTGCCAGCAGTTTGGGGAAAGCCTACGAGCAGTACTTC NA TRBJ2-7 TRBV6-5 NA
CASGGTSGVRRELFF TGTGCCAGCGGCGGAACTAGCGGGGTCCGAAGGGAGCTGTTTTTT TRBD2 TRBJ2-2 TRBV9 NA
CARGGVAAGELFF TGTGCCAGGGGCGGCGTGGCTGCCGGGGAGCTGTTTTTT NA TRBJ2-2 TRBV7-9 few
CASSLRGRQSGRGEQFF TGTGCCAGCAGTTTACGTGGGCGACAATCCGGGCGTGGTGAGCAGTTCTTC NA TRBJ2-1 TRBV28 NA
CASSQDRGDGYTF TGCGCCAGCAGCCAAGATCGTGGGGATGGCTACACCTTC NA TRBJ1-2 TRBV4-3 NA
CASSPSSYEQFF TGTGCCAGCAGCCCCAGTAGCTATGAGCAGTTCTTC NA TRBJ2-1 TRBV7-9 NA
CASSERTGVSQPQHF TGTGCCAGCAGCGAGAGGACAGGGGTCAGTCAGCCCCAGCATTTT TRBD1 TRBJ1-5 TRBV9 NA
CASTQGFSYEQYF TGTGCCAGTACACAGGGGTTCTCCTACGAGCAGTACTTC TRBD1 TRBJ2-7 TRBV28 NA
CASSLGAASGHYGYTF TGTGCCAGCAGCTTAGGGGCTGCCTCAGGGCACTATGGCTACACCTTC NA TRBJ1-2 TRBV7-8 NA
CASAQRSDQPQHF TGTGCCAGTGCCCAGAGATCTGATCAGCCCCAGCATTTT NA TRBJ1-5 TRBV13 NA
CATSSGSAGELFF TGTGCCACCAGCAGCGGGAGCGCCGGGGAGCTGTTTTTT NA TRBJ2-2 TRBV15 NA
CASSIRREAYEQYF TGTGCCAGTAGTATCAGGCGGGAGGCCTACGAGCAGTACTTC TRBD2 TRBJ2-7 TRBV19 NA
CASSSVTTYNEQFF TGTGCCAGCAGCTCGGTAACCACCTACAATGAGCAGTTCTTC NA TRBJ2-1 TRBV7-9 NA
CSVRFWAEAFF TGCAGCGTTAGGTTTTGGGCTGAAGCTTTCTTT NA TRBJ1-1 TRBV29-1 NA
CASFFSGTPSSADTQYF TGTGCCAGCTTTTTCTCAGGGACCCCCTCGAGTGCAGATACGCAGTATTTT NA TRBJ2-3 TRBV2 NA
CSVEIAAEAFF TGCAGCGTTGAGATTGCGGCTGAAGCTTTCTTT NA TRBJ1-1 TRBV29-1 once
CASSTGTGDEQFF TGTGCCAGCAGTACCGGGACAGGGGATGAGCAGTTCTTC TRBD1 TRBJ2-1 TRBV6-5 NA
CASTPGGETQYF TGCGCCAGCACCCCTGGGGGGGAGACCCAGTACTTC NA TRBJ2-5 TRBV5-1 NA
CASSSISGPGDTGELFF TGTGCCAGCAGCTCAATTAGCGGGCCGGGGGACACCGGGGAGCTGTTTTTT TRBD2 TRBJ2-2 TRBV7-9 NA
CASSLLGEESSEQYF TGTGCCAGCAGTTTACTCGGGGAAGAATCATCCGAGCAGTACTTC NA TRBJ2-7 TRBV27 once